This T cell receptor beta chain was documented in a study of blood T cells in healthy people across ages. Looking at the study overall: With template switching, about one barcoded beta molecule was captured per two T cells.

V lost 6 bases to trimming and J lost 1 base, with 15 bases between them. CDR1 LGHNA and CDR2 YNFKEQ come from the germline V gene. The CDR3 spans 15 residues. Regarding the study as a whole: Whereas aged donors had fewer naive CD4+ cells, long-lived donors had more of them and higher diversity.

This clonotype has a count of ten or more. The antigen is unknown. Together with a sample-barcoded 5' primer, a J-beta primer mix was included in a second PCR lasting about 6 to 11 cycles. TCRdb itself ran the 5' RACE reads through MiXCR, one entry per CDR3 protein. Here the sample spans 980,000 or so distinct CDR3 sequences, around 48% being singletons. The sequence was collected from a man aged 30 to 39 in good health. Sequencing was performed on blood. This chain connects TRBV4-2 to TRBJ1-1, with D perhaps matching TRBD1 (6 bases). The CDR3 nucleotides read TGTGCCAGCAGTAACCAGGGGTTTGAGAACACTGAAGCTTTCTTT. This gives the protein CASSNQGFENTEAFF.